What follows describes a single T cell receptor (beta chain). The antigen remains undetermined. At sampling all donors were nominally healthy, likely with unrecorded immune exposures. This sample was taken from a study of cytomegalovirus exposure and HLA in healthy donors. The study's findings and limits: With later analysis, a missense DCLRE1C variant became linked to TCR beta V- and J-gene trimming. It was reported in a later analysis that an Asian-associated ancestry cluster showed fewer N-insertions than the approximately 670-donor mean. The authors confirmed in vitro that a few CMV-associated chains were specific for CMV antigens.

The germline CDR1 and CDR2 sequences are MGHDK and SYGVNS. CDR3 length equals 16 residues. Trimming shortened V by 6 bases and J by 0 bases, and 15 bases separated the two germline ends. This PCR relied on a set of 60 Vbeta primers and 13 Jbeta primers. Clones were sequenced by immunoSEQ multiplex PCR, and TCRdb holds only the in-frame ones, with some missing. The table shows about 150,000 clones, with 85% occurring only once. The clonotype was recovered from a man aged 25-45 years in good health and CMV-seropositive. Source material: PBMCs. The chain uses TRBV25-1 and TRBJ2-1; perhaps TRBD2 as D (5 bases). The CDR3 region has the DNA TGTGCCAGCAGCGGACTGACGGAGAACTCCTACAATGAGCAGTTCTTC. The encoded protein is CASSGLTENSYNEQFF.